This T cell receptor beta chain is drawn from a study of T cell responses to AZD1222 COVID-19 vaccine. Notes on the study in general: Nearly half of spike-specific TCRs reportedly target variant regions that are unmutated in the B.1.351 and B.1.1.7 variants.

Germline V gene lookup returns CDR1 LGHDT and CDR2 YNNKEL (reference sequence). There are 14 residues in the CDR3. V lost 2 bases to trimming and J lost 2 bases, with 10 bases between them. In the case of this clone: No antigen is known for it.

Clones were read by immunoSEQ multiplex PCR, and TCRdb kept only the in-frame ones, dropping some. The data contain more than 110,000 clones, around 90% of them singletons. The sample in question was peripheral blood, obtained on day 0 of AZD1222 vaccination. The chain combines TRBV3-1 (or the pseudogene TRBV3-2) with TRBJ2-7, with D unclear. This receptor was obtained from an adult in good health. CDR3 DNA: TGTGCCAGCAGCCAAAACGGGCCTACCTACGAGCAGTACTTC. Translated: CASSQNGPTYEQYF.